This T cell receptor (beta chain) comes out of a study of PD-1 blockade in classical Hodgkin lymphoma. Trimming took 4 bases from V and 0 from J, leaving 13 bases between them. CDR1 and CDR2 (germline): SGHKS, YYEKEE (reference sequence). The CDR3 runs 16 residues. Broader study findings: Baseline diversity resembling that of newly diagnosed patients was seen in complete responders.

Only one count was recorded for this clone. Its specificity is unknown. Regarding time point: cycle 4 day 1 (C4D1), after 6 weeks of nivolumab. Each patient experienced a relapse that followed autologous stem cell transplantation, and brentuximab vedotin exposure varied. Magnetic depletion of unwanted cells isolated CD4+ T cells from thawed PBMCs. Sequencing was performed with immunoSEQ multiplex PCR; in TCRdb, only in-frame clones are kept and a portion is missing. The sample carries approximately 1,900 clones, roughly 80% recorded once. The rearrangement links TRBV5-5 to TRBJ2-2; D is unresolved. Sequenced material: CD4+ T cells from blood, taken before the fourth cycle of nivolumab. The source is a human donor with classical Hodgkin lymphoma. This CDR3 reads CASSQEGISNTGELFF. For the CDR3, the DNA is TGTGCCAGCAGCCAAGAAGGGATATCGAACACCGGGGAGCTGTTTTTT.